What follows is one TCR beta chain and its context. Assay used: immunoSEQ multiplex PCR; TCRdb lists only in-frame clones, some missing. The data hold around 340,000 clones, with about 95% observed a single time. These data originate in a study of shared T cell receptors in the human thymus. V was cut by 2 bases and J by 0 bases, with 8 bases left in between. Germline V gene data show CDR1 as GTSNPN and CDR2 as SVGIG (reference sequence). The CDR3 is 14 residues long. The V gene is TRBV30, the J gene TRBJ1-5; unclear D gene. The sequence derives from a human donor. Sequenced sample: thymocytes. CDR3 sequence: CAWSRHYSNQPQHF. The DNA of the CDR3 is TGTGCCTGGAGTCGGCACTATAGCAATCAGCCCCAGCATTTT.